These 4 T cell receptor beta chains were sequenced from one sample in a study of shared clonotypes between healthy human individuals. The repertoire was sequenced with immunoSEQ multiplex PCR; TCRdb's copy has only in-frame clones and lacks some. The table records about 1.5 million clones, around 98% of them present only once. Sequenced sample: naive CD4+ T cells sorted from blood. Sample subset: CD45RA+ positively selected. The receptors shown here come from a man aged 25-45 years in good health.

The genes are TRBV19 and TRBJ1-1, with 8 positions matching TRBD1. The CDR3 spans 16 residues. V shed 4 bases and J 5 bases; nucleotides not matched to a gene: 12. CDR1 and CDR2 (germline): LNHDA, SQIVND (reference sequence). CDR3 residues: CASSTNFWTGRTEAFF. For the CDR3, the DNA is TGTGCCAGTAGTACAAATTTCTGGACAGGGCGGACTGAAGCTTTCTTT. Full variable domain (rest looked up from reference TRBV19 and TRBJ1-1): DGGITQSPKYLFRKEGQNVTLSCEQNLNHDAMYWYRQDPGQGLRLIYYSQIVNDFQKGDIAEGYSVSREKKESFPLTVTSAQKNPTAFYLCASSTNFWTGRTEAFFGQGTRLTVV.

This chain links TRBV25-1 with TRBJ1-1, with D unclear. The V gene lost 4 bases and the J gene lost 1 base, with 7 bases spanning the gap. The V gene's germline CDR1 is MGHDK and CDR2 SYGVNS. The CDR3 is 13 amino acids. CDR3 coding DNA: TGTGCCAGCAGTGTAAAGTGGAACACTGAAGCTTTCTTT. Protein: CASSVKWNTEAFF.

This chain links TRBV5-4 with TRBJ2-1, with 9 bases that match TRBD2. The CDR3 consists of 18 residues. Germline CDR1 and CDR2: SGHNT and YYREEE (reference sequence). Unmatched junction bases numbered 13, after V lost 5 bases and J lost 1 base. In DNA, the CDR3 is TGTGCCAGCAGTTTAAAGGGACTAGCCGTTCGGTCCTACAATGAGCAGTTCTTC. The encoded protein is CASSLKGLAVRSYNEQFF.

The chain uses TRBV6-1 and TRBJ2-2; TRBD2 matches 10 bases. Losses at the gene ends were 2 bases for V and 6 bases for J; bases not matched to a gene: 3. Germline V gives CDR1 MNHNS, CDR2 SASEGT. The length of the CDR3 is 15 residues. The CDR3 sequence: CASSELAGVPGELFF. CDR3 nucleotide sequence: TGTGCCAGCAGTGAACTAGCGGGAGTCCCCGGGGAGCTGTTTTTT.